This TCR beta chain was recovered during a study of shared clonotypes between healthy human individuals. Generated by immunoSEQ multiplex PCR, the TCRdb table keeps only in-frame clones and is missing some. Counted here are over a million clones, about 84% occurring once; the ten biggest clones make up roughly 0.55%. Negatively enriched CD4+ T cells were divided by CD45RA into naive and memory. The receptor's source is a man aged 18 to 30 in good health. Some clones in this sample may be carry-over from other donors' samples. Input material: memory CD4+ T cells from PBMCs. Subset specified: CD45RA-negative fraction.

The CDR3 nucleotides read TGTGCCAGCATCCCCGCGGCGGGCTATGGCTACACCTTC. Translating it yields CASIPAAGYGYTF. This chain joins TRBV6-5 and TRBJ1-2; D not certain. The CDR3 totals 13 residues. Trimming removed 7 bases from V and 4 bases from J, with 13 bases in between. The germline gives CDR1 MNHEY, CDR2 SVGAGI.